This entry concerns a single T cell receptor beta chain. What antigen it recognizes has not been identified. Base qualities are not provided; no much larger clone lies one nucleotide away. What this sample's treatment or condition label stands for: in vitro stimulation with specific CMV peptide epitopes to enrich CMV-specific T cells. The data were produced on an Illumina HiSeq 1500. TCRdb took the public reads, trimmed them with fastp at Q25, ran MiXCR for clone calling and kept in-frame beta chains. Here each entry gathers all rows of one CDR3 protein and keeps the most common genes and DNA. This sample lists about 350,000 distinct CDR3 sequences; roughly 34% were detected once. Approximately 15% of the sample is taken by the ten largest. Trimming removed 3 bases from V and 5 bases from J; the gene matches leave 8 bases unexplained. Reading the germline V gene (reference sequence) gives CDR1 LNHDA and CDR2 SQIVND. The CDR3 holds 17 amino acids from the cysteine to the phenylalanine. The DNA shown is the 51-base CDR3, in frame from base 1.

This entry comes from a study of T cell repertoires in cytomegalovirus infection (dated by TCRdb to the late 2010s). In terms of the full investigation: The peptide stimulations were aimed at well-studied HLA-B-restricted epitopes as well as recently identified HLA-C-restricted CMV epitopes, whose presentation resists viral immunomodulation. Donor HLA type was relevant to the analysis, because carriage of CMV infection together with the matching HLA type was indicated by public TCR beta signatures. Paper-wide results and their limitations: The ex vivo response was dominated by HLA-C-restricted CMV-specific TCR beta clonotypes, which also provided the single most frequent clonotype in two of eight donors. Cumulative frequency of public TCR beta family members discriminated carriers of CMV infection plus the relevant HLA type in this cohort and an independent roughly 330-donor cohort.

This clonotype originated in a human donor in good health (CMV status not recorded). Some clones in this sample may be carry-over from other donors' samples. This chain joins TRBV19 to TRBJ2-5; the junction holds 14 bases that match TRBD2. The source was cultured PBMCs, collected from culture after CMV antigen stimulation. The DNA sequence follows: TGTGCCAGTAGTATCGGGACTAGCGGGAGTCCTCGTGAGACCCAGTACTTC. Translated, this gives CASSIGTSGSPRETQYF.